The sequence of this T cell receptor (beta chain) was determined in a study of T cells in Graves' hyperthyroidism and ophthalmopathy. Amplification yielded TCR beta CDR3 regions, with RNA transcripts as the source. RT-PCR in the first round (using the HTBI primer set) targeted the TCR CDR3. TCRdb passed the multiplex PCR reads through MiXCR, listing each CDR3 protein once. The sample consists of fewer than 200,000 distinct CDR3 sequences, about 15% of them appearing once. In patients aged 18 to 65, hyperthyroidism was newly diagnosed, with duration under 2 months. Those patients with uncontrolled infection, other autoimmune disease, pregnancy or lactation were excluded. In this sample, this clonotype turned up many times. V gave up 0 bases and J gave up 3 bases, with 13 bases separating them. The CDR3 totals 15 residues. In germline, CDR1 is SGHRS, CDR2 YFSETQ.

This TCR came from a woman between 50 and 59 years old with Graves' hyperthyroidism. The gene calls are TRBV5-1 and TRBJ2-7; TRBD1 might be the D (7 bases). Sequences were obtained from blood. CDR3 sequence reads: CASSLAAGGGYEQYF. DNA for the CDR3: TGCGCCAGCAGCTTGGCGGCAGGGGGAGGCTACGAGCAGTACTTC.